These 17 T cell receptor beta chains share one sample of origin, sequenced in a study of metastatic and nonmetastatic thyroid tumors. No patient had received any treatment before thyroid surgery. TCRdb re-called clones from the PCR reads using MiXCR. Here the sample spans some 69,000 clones, 14% being singletons. Sequencing was done on a sample of blood. The receptors derive from a male donor with papillary thyroid cancer or a benign thyroid nodule (not recorded which). Some clones in this sample may be carry-over from other donors' samples.

The sample holds many counts of this clone. The chain is built from TRBV10-3 and TRBJ2-1; TRBD2 is a possible D gene (5 bases). Between the trimmed V and J ends, which lost 10 bases and 4 bases, there was a span of 14 bases. CDR1 is ENHRY, CDR2 SYGVKD, per germline. CDR3 length: 13 amino acids. The CDR3 DNA is TGTGCCACTGACTCGGCGGGTTACAATGAGCAGTTCTTC. It yields the protein CATDSAGYNEQFF.

The table lists this clone with a few counts. A read error may be the cause here, since a much bigger clone is one base away. This chain uses TRBV9 with TRBJ2-1; D perhaps matches TRBD2 (5 bases). This CDR3 has 15 amino acids. CDR1 is SGDLS and CDR2 is YYNGEE in the germline V gene. The V end lost 3 bases, the J end lost 8 bases, and 18 bases lay between the germline ends. Here the CDR3 DNA reads TGTGCCAGCAGCGCCGTGACTAAATCGCTCGATGAGCAGTTCTTC. Protein sequence: CASSAVTKSLDEQFF. Complete variable domain (other parts from reference TRBV9 and TRBJ2-1): DSGVTQTPKHLITATGQRVTLRCSPRSGDLSVYWYQQSLDQGLQFLIQYYNGEERAKGNILERFSAQQFPDLHSELNLSSLELGDSALYFCASSAVTKSLDEQFFGPGTRLTVL.

This clone was seen many times. CDR3 DNA sequence: TGTGCCAGACACCCCACGCCCCTCCACTTT. Translating gives CARHPTPLHF. V gene TRBV2 combines with J gene TRBJ1-6, with no clear D. Trimming cost V 9 bases and J 13 bases, with 10 bases left between them. Germline V CDR1 and CDR2: SNHLY, FYNNEI. The CDR3 spans 10 residues.

This clone was detected ten times or more. A read error may produce the germline difference seen at one junction end. This sequence joins TRBV7-7 and TRBJ2-5, with 8 bases aligning to TRBD2. The germline V gene encodes CDR1 SSHAT and CDR2 FNYEAQ (reference sequence). This CDR3 comprises 13 residues. The DNA for the CDR3 is TGTGCTAGCAGCTCCGGGGGGGTTGAGACCCAGTACTTC. Its protein is CASSSGGVETQYF. The full variable domain, in which reference TRBV7-7 and TRBJ2-5 provide the parts outside the CDR3, is GAGVSQSPRYKVTKRGQDVTLRCDPISSHATLYWYQQALGQGPEFLTYFNYEAQPDKSGLPSDRFSAERPEGSISTLTIQRTEQRDSAMYRCASSSGGVETQYFGPGTRLLVL.

This clone was detected a few times. A junction boundary mismatches the germline segment, possibly from a read error. The rearrangement joins TRBV6-1 to TRBJ2-1, with D unclear. The CDR3 consists of 13 residues. Per germline, CDR1 MNHNS and CDR2 SASEGT. The CDR3: CAISSRCYNEQFF. CDR3 nucleotide sequence: TGTGCCATCAGTTCAAGGTGCTACAATGAGCAGTTCTTC.

This clone was recorded at least ten times. V gene TRBV16 combines with J gene TRBJ2-7; no clear D. CDR1 KGHSY and CDR2 FQNENV come from the germline V gene. Trimming removed 0 bases at V and 13 bases at J, with 13 bases between. CDR3 size: 12 residues. This CDR3 reads CASSQSIGWVYF. For the CDR3, the DNA is TGTGCCAGCAGCCAATCGATAGGGTGGGTCTACTTC.

In its sample, this clone was seen once. This CDR3 is missing its conserved last phenylalanine or tryptophan, likely due to a read error. Other nucleotide sequences from this sample produce the same CDR3. This chain uses TRBV13 with TRBJ2-2; 13 positions match TRBD2. The V and J ends lost 5 bases and 4 bases, in that order; junction bases with no gene match: 10. CDR3 length: 18 amino acids. In germline, CDR1 is PRHDT, CDR2 FYEKMQ (reference sequence). The CDR3 DNA sequence: TGTGCCAGCAGCCAAGGACTAGCGGGAGACTCCAGCACCGGGGAGCTGTTTCTT. Protein product: CASSQGLAGDSSTGELFL.

Many counts were recorded for this clone. The chain uses TRBV29-1 and TRBJ1-5, with TRBD1 matching 7 bases. This CDR3 region has 17 residues. The V and J ends lost 7 bases and 6 bases, in that order; junction bases with no gene match: 21. Germline CDR1 is SQVTM and CDR2 is ANQGSEA. This chain's CDR3 is CSAGPGTVILLSQPQHF. The CDR3 nucleotides are TGCAGCGCTGGCCCCGGGACAGTGATACTTTTGAGTCAGCCCCAGCATTTT.

This clone was seen only once. Possible read error: a much larger clone is one base away. Other DNA sequences in the same sample also yield this CDR3. The J gene is TRBJ2-5, the V gene TRBV5-1; D uncertain. Germline V CDR1 and CDR2: SGHRS, YFSETQ. The ends were cut back, 0 bases at V and 3 bases at J, with 9 bases in the middle. The CDR3 contains 14 residues. The CDR3 DNA sequence: TGCGCCAGCAGCTTGGATGGTAGGGAAGAGACCCAGTACTTC. It yields the protein CASSLDGREETQYF.

A few counts support this clone. This CDR3 is CASSLEPRGGSTDTQYF. The CDR3 DNA reads as TGTGCCAGCAGCTTGGAACCCCGCGGGGGAAGCACAGATACGCAGTATTTT. V gene TRBV5-4 combines with J gene TRBJ2-3; 7 bases agree with TRBD2. V trimming: 0 bases; J trimming: 0 bases; junction bases outside the gene matches: 7. The CDR3 sequence is 17 residues long. Germline lookup yields CDR1 SGHNT and CDR2 YYREEE (reference sequence).

The table lists this clone with a count of one. V usage is TRBV5-1 and J usage is TRBJ2-7; 9 bases line up with TRBD2. Germline CDR1 reads SGHRS; CDR2 reads YFSETQ. The CDR3 runs to 14 residues. The CDR3 DNA reads TGCGCCAGCAGCTTGAATAGCGGGAGTTACGAGGAGTACGTC. It specifies CASSLNSGSYEEYV.

This clone was seen ten or more times. The rearrangement joins TRBV19 to TRBJ2-1; 7 bases map to TRBD2. The CDR3 spans 17 residues. Germline V gene sequence: CDR1 LNHDA, CDR2 SQIVND (reference sequence). After removal of 4 bases from V and 9 bases from J, the junction contained 18 bases not matched to a gene. CDR3 sequence: CASSTREGYAGASEQFF. Here the CDR3 DNA reads TGTGCCAGTAGTACCAGGGAGGGCTACGCGGGAGCGAGTGAGCAGTTCTTC. Based on the CDR3 plus reference TRBV19 and TRBJ2-1, the full variable domain is DGGITQSPKYLFRKEGQNVTLSCEQNLNHDAMYWYRQDPGQGLRLIYYSQIVNDFQKGDIAEGYSVSREKKESFPLTVTSAQKNPTAFYLCASSTREGYAGASEQFFGPGTRLTVL.

There are many counts of this clone. The rearrangement uses TRBV30 and TRBJ2-2; D remains ambiguous. Trimming removed 2 bases from V and 7 bases from J, with 11 bases in between. Germline V lookup: CDR1 GTSNPN, CDR2 SVGIG (reference sequence). The CDR3 has 13 amino acids. The CDR3 DNA follows: TGTGCCTGGAGTCCCCTATTCGGCGGGGAGCTGTTTTTT. Protein sequence: CAWSPLFGGELFF.

This clone has a count of ten or more. V is TRBV20-1 and J is TRBJ2-5; 7 nucleotides agree with TRBD2. Germline V gene sequence: CDR1 DFQATT, CDR2 SNEGSKA (reference sequence). CDR3 size: 15 residues. V shed 0 bases, J shed 7 bases, and the junction held 11 bases outside the gene matches. CDR3 DNA: TGCAGTGCTAGAGATAGAACTAGCGCGTTTGGGACCCAGTACTTC. Protein sequence: CSARDRTSAFGTQYF.

This clone was seen at least ten times. The chain couples TRBV4-1 to TRBJ2-5; TRBD2 agrees at 16 bases. The CDR3 contains 18 residues. The J segment lost 4 bases and the V segment lost 5 bases, leaving 10 bases of the junction unmatched. Germline V gene lookup returns CDR1 MGHRA and CDR2 YSYEKL. The CDR3 nucleotides read TGCGCCAGCAGCTCCGGGACTAGCGGGAGGGCCGCGGGAGAGACCCAGTACTTC. Translation: CASSSGTSGRAAGETQYF.

This clone was found a few times. The rearrangement links TRBV18 to TRBJ2-4, with D perhaps matching TRBD1 (5 bases). The CDR3 has 18 amino acids. The germline CDR1 and CDR2 sequences are KGHSH and LQKENI. V lost 0 bases to trimming and J lost 2 bases, with 17 bases between them. CDR3 nucleotide sequence: TGTGCCAGCTCACCACCTAATAATCAGGGAAAAACCAAAAACATTCAGTACTTC. Its translation is CASSPPNNQGKTKNIQYF.

This clone was seen many times. The chain is built from TRBV7-8 and TRBJ2-7; 9 bases agree with TRBD2. Trimming at V came to 5 bases and at J to 4 bases, leaving 6 bases not matched to a gene. The CDR3 is 14 amino acids. The germline V gene encodes CDR1 SGHVS and CDR2 FQNEAQ. In DNA, the CDR3 is TGTGCCAGCAGCGTTTTAGCGGGAGCTTACGAGCAGTACGTC. Its translation is CASSVLAGAYEQYV.